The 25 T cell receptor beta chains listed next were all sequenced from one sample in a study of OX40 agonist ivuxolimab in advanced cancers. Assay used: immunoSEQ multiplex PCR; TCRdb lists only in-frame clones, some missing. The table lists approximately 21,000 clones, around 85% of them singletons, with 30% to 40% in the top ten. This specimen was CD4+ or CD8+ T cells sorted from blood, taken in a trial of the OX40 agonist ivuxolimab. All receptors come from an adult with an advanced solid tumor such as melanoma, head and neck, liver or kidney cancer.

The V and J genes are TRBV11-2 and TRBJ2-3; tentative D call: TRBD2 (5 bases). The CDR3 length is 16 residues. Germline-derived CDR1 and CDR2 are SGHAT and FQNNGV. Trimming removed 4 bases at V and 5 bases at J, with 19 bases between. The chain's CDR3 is CASSSVVRRAGDTQYF. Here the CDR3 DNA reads TGTGCCAGCAGCTCGGTTGTTCGAAGGGCGGGAGATACGCAGTATTTT.

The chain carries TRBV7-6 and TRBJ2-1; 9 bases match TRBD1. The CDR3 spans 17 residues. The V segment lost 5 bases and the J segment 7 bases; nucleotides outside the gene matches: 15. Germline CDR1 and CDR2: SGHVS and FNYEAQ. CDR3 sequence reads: CASSGPGTGRWGNEQFF. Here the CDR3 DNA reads TGTGCCAGCAGCGGACCCGGGACAGGGCGGTGGGGAAATGAGCAGTTCTTC.

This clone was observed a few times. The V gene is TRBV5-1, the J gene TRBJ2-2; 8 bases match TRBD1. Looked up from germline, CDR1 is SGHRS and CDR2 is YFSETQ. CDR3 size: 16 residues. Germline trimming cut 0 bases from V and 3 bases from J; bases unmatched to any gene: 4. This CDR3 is CASSLEDRVYTGELFF. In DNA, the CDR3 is TGCGCCAGCAGCTTGGAGGACAGGGTGTACACCGGGGAGCTGTTTTTT.

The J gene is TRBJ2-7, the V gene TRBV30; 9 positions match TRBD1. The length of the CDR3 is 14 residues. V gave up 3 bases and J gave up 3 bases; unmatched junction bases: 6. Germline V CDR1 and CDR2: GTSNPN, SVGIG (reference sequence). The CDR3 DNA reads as TGTGCCTGGAGACTCGGGACAGGGTTCTACGAGCAGTACTTC. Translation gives CAWRLGTGFYEQYF.

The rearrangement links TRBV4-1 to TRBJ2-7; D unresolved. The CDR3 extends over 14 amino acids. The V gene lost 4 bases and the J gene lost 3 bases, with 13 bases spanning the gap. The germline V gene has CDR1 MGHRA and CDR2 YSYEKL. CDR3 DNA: TGCGCCAGCAGCCCGAAACTGGGGATCTACGAGCAGTACTTC. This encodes CASSPKLGIYEQYF.

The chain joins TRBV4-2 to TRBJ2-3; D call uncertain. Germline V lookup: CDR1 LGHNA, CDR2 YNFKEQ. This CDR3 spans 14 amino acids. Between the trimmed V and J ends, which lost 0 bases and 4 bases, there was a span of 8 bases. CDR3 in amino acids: CASSQDYAPDTQYF. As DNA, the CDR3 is TGTGCCAGCAGCCAAGACTACGCGCCAGATACGCAGTATTTT.

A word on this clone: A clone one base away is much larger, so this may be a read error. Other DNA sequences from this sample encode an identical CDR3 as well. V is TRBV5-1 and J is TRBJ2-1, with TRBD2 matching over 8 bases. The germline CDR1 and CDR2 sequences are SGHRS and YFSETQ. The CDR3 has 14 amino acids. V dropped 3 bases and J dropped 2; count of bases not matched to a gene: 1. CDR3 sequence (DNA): TGCGCCAGCAGCTCAGCGGGAGCCTACAATGAGCAGTTCTTC. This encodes CASSSAGAYNEQFF.

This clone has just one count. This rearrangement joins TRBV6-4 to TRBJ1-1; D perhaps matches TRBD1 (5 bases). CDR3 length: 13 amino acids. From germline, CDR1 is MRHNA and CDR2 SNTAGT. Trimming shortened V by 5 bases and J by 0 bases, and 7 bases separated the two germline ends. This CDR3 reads CASSTTVNTEAFF. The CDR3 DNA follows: TGTGCCAGCAGTACGACAGTGAACACTGAAGCTTTCTTT.

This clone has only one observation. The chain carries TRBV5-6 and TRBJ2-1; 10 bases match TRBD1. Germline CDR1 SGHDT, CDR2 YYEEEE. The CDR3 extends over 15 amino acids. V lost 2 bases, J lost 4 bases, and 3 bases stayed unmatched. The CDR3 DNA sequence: TGTGCCAGCAGCTTAGTGGGACAGGGGTACAATGAGCAGTTCTTC. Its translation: CASSLVGQGYNEQFF. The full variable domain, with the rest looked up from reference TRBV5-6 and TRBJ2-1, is DAGVTQSPTHLIKTRGQQVTLRCSPKSGHDTVSWYQQALGQGPQFIFQYYEEEERQRGNFPDRFSGHQFPNYSSELNVNALLLGDSALYLCASSLVGQGYNEQFFGPGTRLTVL.

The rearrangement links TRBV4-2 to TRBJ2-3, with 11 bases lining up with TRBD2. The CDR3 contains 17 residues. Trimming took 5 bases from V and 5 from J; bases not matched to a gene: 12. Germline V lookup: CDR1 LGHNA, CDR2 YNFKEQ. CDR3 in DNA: TGTGCCAGCAGCAGCCTGAACCTAGCGGGAGGTGAAGATACGCAGTATTTT. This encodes CASSSLNLAGGEDTQYF.

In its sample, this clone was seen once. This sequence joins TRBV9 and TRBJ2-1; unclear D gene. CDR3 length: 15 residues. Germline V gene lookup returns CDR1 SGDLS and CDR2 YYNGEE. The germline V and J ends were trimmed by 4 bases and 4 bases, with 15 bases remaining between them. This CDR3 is CASSPRLGIYNEQFF. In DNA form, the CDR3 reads TGTGCCAGCAGCCCCAGATTGGGGATTTACAATGAGCAGTTCTTC.

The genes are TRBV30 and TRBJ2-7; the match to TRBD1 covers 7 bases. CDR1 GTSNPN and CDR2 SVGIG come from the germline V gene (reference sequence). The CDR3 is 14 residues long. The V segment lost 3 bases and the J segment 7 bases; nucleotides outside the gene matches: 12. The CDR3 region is CAWSHLKGAEEQYF. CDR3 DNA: TGTGCCTGGAGCCACCTGAAGGGGGCAGAGGAGCAGTACTTC.

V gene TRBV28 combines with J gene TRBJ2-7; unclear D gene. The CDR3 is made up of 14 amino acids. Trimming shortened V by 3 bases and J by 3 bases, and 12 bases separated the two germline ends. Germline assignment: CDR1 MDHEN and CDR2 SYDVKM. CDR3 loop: CASSFSRTGYEQYF. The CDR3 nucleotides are TGTGCCAGCAGTTTCTCTAGGACCGGCTACGAGCAGTACTTC.

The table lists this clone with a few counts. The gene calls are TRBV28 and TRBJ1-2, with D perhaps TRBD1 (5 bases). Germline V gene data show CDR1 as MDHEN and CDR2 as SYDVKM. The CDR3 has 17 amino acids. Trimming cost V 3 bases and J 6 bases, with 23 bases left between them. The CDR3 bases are TGTGCCAGCAGTTTTACGTCGGTCCTGCGGGGGGTAGATGGCTACACCTTC. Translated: CASSFTSVLRGVDGYTF.

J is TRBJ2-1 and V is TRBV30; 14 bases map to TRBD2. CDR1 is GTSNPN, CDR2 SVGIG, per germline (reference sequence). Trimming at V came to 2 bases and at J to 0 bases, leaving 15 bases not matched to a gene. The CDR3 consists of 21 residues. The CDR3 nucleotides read TGTGCCTGGAGTCCCCGGGGAGCGGGACTAGCGGGAGCTAACTCCTACAATGAGCAGTTCTTC. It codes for CAWSPRGAGLAGANSYNEQFF.

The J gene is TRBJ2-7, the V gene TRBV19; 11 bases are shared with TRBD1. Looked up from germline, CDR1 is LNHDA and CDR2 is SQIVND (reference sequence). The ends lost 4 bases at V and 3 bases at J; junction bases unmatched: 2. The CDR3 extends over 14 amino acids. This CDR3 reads CASSTGTGGYEQYF. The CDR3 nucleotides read TGTGCCAGTAGTACCGGGACAGGGGGCTACGAGCAGTACTTC.

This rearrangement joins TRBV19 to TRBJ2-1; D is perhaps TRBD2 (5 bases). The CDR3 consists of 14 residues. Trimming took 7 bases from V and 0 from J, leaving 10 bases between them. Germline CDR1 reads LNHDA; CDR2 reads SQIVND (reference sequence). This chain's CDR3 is CASTIRGSYNEQFF. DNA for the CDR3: TGTGCCAGTACCATCCGGGGCTCCTACAATGAGCAGTTCTTC.

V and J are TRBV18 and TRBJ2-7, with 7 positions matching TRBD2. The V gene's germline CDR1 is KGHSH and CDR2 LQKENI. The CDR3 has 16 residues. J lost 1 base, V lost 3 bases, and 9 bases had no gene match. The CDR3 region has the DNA TGTGCCAGCTCACCCATCGGGAGTAGCGGGTCCTACGAGCAGTACTTC. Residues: CASSPIGSSGSYEQYF. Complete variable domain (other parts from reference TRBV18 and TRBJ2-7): NAGVMQNPRHLVRRRGQEARLRCSPMKGHSHVYWYRQLPEEGLKFMVYLQKENIIDESGMPKERFSAEFPKEGPSILRIQQVVRGDSAAYFCASSPIGSSGSYEQYFGPGTRLTVT.

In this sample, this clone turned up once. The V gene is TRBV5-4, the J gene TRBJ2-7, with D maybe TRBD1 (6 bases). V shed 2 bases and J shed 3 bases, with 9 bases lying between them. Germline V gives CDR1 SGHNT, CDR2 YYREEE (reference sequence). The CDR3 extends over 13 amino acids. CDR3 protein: CASSFDRNYEQYF. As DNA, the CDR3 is TGTGCCAGCAGCTTCGACAGGAACTACGAGCAGTACTTC.

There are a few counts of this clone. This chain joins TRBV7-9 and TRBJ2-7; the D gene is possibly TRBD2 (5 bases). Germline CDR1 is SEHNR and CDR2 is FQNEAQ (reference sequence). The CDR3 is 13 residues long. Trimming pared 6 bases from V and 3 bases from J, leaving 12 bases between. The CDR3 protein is CASSEGGNYEQYF. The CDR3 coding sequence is TGTGCCAGCAGTGAAGGAGGAAACTACGAGCAGTACTTC. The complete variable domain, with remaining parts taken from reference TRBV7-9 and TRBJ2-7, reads DTGVSQNPRHKITKRGQNVTFRCDPISEHNRLYWYRQTLGQGPEFLTYFQNEAQLEKSRLLSDRFSAERPKGSFSTLEIQRTEQGDSAMYLCASSEGGNYEQYFGPGTRLTVT.

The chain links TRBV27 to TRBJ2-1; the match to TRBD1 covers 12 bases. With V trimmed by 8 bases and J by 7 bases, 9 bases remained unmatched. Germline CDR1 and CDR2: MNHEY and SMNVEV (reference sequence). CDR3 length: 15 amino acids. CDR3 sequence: CASHRGQGAGNEQFF. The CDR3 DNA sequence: TGTGCCAGCCACCGGGGACAGGGGGCGGGTAATGAGCAGTTCTTC.

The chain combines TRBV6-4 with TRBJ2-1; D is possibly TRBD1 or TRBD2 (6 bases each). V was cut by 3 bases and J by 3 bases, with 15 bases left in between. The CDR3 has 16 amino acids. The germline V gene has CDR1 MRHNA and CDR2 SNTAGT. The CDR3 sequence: CASSEGGAKDYNEQFF. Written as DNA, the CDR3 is TGTGCCAGCAGTGAGGGGGGCGCAAAAGACTACAATGAGCAGTTCTTC.

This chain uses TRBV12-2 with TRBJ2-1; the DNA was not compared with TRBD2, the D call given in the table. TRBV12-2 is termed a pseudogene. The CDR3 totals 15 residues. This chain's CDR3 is CASRLALGEYNEQFF. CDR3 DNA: TGTGCAAGTCGCTTAGCGCTTGGGGAGTACAATGAGCAGTTCTTC.

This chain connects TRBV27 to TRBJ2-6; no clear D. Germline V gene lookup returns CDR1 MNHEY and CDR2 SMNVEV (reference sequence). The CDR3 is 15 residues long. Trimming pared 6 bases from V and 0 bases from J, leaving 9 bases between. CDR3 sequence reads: CASRESGSGANVLTF. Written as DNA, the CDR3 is TGTGCCAGCAGGGAATCGGGCTCTGGGGCCAACGTCCTGACTTTC.

CDR3 protein: CASSFGTGDYNEQFF. DNA for the CDR3: TGTGCCAGCAGTTTCGGGACAGGAGATTACAATGAGCAGTTCTTC. This chain connects TRBV11-2 to TRBJ2-1; TRBD1 matches 8 bases. Germline CDR1 SGHAT, CDR2 FQNNGV. The CDR3 totals 15 residues. The V gene end was trimmed by 6 bases and the J gene end by 4 bases; junction bases not matched to a gene: 8. Filled out from reference TRBV11-2 and TRBJ2-1, the complete variable domain reads EAGVAQSPRYKIIEKRQSVAFWCNPISGHATLYWYQQILGQGPKLLIQFQNNGVVDDSQLPKDRFSAERLKGVDSTLKIQPAKLEDSAVYLCASSFGTGDYNEQFFGPGTRLTVL.